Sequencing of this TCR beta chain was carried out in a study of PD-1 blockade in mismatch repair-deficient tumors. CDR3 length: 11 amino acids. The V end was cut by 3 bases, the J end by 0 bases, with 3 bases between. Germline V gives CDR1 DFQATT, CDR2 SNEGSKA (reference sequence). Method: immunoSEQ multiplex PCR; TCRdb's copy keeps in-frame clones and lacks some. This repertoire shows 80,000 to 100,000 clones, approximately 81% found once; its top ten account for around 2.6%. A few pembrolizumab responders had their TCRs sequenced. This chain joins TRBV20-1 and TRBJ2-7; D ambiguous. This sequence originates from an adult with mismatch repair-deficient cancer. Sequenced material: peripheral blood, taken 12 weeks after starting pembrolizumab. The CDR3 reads CSARISYEQYF. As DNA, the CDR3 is TGCAGTGCTAGGATCTCCTACGAGCAGTACTTC.